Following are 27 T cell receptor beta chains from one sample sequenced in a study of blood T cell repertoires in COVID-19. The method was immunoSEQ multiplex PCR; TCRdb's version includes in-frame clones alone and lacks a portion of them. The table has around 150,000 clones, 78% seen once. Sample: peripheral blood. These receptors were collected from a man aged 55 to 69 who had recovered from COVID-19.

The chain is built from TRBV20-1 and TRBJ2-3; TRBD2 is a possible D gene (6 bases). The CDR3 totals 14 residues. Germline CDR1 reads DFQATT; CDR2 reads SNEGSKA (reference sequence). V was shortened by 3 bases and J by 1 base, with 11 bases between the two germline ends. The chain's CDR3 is CSASSSGRTDTQYF. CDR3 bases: TGCAGTGCTAGTAGTAGCGGACGCACAGATACGCAGTATTTT.

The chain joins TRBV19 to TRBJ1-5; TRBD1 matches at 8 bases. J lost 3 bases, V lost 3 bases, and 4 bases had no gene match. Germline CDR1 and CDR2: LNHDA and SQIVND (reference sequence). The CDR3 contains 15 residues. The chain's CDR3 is CASSIATGVNQPQHF. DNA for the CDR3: TGTGCCAGTAGTATTGCGACAGGGGTCAATCAGCCCCAGCATTTT.

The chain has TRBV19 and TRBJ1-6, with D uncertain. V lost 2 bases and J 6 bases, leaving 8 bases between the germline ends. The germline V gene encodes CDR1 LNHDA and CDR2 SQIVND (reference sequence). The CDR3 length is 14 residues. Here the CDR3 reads CASSIPKPNSPLHF. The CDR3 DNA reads TGTGCCAGTAGTATACCGAAGCCTAATTCACCCCTCCACTTT.

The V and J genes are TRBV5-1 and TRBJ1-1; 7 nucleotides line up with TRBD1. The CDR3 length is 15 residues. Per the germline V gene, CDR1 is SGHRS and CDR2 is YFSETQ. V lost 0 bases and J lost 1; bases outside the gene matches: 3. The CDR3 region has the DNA TGCGCCAGCAGCTTGGAGGGGACAGCGAACACTGAAGCTTTCTTT. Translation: CASSLEGTANTEAFF.

The CDR3: CASSVVAGKTEAFF. The CDR3, as DNA: TGTGCCAGCAGCGTAGTGGCGGGTAAGACTGAAGCTTTCTTT. The chain combines TRBV9 with TRBJ1-1; D call uncertain. Trimming cost V 0 bases and J 5 bases, with 11 bases left between them. The CDR3 has 14 residues. From germline, CDR1 is SGDLS and CDR2 YYNGEE.

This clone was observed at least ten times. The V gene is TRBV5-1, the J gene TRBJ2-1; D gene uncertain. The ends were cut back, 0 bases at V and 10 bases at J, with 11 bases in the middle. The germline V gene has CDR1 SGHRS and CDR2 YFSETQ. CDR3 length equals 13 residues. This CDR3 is CASSLAPSNEQFF. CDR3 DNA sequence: TGCGCCAGCAGCTTGGCCCCTAGTAACGAGCAGTTCTTC.

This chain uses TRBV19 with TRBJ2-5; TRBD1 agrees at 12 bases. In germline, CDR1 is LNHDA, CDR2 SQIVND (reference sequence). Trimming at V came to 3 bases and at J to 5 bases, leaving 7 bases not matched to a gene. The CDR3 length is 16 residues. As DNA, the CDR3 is TGTGCCAGTAGTATTTCCCGGGACAGGGGGCGTGAGACCCAGTACTTC. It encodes CASSISRDRGRETQYF.

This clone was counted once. CDR3 in DNA: TGCAGCGTTGAAGATCGGAGGGTGGGGACAGATACGCAGTATTTT. Translation gives CSVEDRRVGTDTQYF. V is TRBV29-1 and J is TRBJ2-3; maybe TRBD2 (6 bases). The germline V gene has CDR1 SQVTM and CDR2 ANQGSEA. This CDR3 is 15 amino acids long. Trimming pared 0 bases from V and 3 bases from J, leaving 13 bases between.

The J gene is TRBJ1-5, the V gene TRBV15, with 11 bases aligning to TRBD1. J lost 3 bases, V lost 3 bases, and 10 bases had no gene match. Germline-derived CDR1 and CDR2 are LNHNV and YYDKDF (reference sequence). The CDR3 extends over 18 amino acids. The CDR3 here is CATSSSGQGANLNQPQHF. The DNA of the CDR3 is TGTGCCACCAGCAGCTCCGGACAGGGGGCGAATCTCAATCAGCCCCAGCATTTT.

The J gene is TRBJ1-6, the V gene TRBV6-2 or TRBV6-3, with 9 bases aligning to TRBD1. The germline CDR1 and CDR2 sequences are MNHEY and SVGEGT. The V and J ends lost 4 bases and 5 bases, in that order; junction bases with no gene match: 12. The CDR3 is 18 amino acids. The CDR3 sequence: CASSFVLPTGGNNSPLHF. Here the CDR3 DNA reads TGTGCCAGCAGTTTCGTCCTTCCTACAGGGGGCAATAATTCACCCCTCCACTTT.

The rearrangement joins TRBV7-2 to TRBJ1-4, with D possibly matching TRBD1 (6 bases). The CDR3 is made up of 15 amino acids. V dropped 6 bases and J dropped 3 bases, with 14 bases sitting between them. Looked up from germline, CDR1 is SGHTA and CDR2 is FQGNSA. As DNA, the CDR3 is TGTGCCAGCAGTCGTACAGGGAGATCTAATGAAAAACTGTTTTTT. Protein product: CASSRTGRSNEKLFF.

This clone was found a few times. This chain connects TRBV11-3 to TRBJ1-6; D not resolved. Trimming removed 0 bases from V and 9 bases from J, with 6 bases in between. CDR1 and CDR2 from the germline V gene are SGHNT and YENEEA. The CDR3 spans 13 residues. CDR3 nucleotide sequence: TGTGCCAGCAGCTTAGATCAGGTTTCACCCCTCCACTTT. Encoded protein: CASSLDQVSPLHF.

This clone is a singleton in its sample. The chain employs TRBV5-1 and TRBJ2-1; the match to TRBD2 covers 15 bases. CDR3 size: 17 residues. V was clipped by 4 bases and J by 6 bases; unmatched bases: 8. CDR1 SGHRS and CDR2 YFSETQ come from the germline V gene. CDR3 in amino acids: CASSPGTSGGSGNEQFF. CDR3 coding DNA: TGCGCCAGCAGCCCAGGGACTAGCGGGGGGTCCGGCAATGAGCAGTTCTTC.

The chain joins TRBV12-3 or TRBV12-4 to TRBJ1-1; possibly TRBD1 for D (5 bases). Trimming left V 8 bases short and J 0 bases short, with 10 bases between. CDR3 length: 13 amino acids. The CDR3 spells CASHQGMNTEAFF. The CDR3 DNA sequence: TGTGCCAGCCATCAGGGTATGAACACTGAAGCTTTCTTT.

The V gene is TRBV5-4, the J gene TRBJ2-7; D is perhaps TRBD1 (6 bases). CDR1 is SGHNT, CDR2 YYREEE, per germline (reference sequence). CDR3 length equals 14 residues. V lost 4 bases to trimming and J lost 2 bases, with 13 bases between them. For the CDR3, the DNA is TGTGCCAGCAGCCCCGGGACACGGACCTACGAGCAGTACTTC. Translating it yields CASSPGTRTYEQYF.

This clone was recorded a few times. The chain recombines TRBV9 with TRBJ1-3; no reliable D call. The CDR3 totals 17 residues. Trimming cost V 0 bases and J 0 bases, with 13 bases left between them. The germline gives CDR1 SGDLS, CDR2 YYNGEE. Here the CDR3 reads CASSVAPTPLSGNTIYF. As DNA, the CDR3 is TGTGCCAGCAGCGTAGCTCCGACTCCGCTCTCTGGAAACACCATATATTTT.

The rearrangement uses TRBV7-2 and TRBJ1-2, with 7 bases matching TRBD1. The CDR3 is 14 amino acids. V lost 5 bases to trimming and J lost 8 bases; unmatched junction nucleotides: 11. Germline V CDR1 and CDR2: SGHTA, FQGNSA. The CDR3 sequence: CASSRGQALVGYTF. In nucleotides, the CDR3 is TGTGCCAGCAGCCGTGGACAGGCCCTTGTGGGCTACACCTTC.

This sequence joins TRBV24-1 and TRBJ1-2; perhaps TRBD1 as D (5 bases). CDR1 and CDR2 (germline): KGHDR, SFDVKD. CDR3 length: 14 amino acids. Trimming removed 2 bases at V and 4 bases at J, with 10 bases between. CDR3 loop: CATSDSRDTYGYTF. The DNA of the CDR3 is TGTGCCACCAGTGATTCCAGGGATACCTATGGCTACACCTTC.

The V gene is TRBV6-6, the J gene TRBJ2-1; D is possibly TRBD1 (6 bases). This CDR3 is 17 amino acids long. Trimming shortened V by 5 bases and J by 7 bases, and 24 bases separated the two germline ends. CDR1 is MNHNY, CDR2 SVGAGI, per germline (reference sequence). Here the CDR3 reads CASSPLPQGGSENEQFF. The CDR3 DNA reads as TGTGCCAGCAGTCCTCTCCCACAGGGCGGATCTGAGAATGAGCAGTTCTTC.

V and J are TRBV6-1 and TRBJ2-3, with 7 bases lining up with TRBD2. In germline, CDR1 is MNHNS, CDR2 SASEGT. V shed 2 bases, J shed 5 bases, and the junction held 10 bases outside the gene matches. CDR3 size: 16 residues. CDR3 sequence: CASSELGSGVGDTQYF. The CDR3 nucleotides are TGTGCCAGCAGTGAATTGGGGAGCGGGGTGGGAGATACGCAGTATTTT.

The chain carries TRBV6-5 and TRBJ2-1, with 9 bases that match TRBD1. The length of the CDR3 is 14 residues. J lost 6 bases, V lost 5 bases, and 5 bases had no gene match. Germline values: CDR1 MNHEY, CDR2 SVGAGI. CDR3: CASSRDRVINEQFF. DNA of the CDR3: TGTGCCAGCAGTCGGGACAGGGTTATCAATGAGCAGTTCTTC.

The CDR3 is CASSIGPSNTEAFF. The CDR3 bases are TGTGCCAGTAGTATAGGGCCTTCGAACACTGAAGCTTTCTTT. This rearrangement joins TRBV19 to TRBJ1-1; D gene ambiguous. Germline CDR1 LNHDA, CDR2 SQIVND (reference sequence). V gave up 1 base and J gave up 1 base, with 7 bases separating them. The CDR3 is 14 residues long.

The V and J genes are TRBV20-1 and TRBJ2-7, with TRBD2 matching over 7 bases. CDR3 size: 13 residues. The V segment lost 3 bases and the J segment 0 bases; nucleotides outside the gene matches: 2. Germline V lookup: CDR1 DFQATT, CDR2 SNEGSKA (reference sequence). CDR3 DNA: TGCAGTGCTAGTTGGGGGGGCTCCTACGAGCAGTACTTC. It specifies CSASWGGSYEQYF.

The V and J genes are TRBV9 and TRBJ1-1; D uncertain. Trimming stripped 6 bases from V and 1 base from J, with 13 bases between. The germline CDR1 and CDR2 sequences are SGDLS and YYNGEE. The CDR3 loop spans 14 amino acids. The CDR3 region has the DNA TGTGCCAGCACCGCGAGTCCTTCGAACACTGAAGCTTTCTTT. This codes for CASTASPSNTEAFF.

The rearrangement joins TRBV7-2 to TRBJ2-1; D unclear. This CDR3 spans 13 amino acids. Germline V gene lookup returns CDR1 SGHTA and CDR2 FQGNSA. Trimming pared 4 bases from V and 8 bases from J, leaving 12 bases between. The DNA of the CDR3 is TGTGCCAGCAGCTCTACCTGGTTTGATGAGCAGTTCTTC. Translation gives CASSSTWFDEQFF. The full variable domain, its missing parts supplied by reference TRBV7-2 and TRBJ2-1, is GAGVSQSPSNKVTEKGKDVELRCDPISGHTALYWYRQSLGQGLEFLIYFQGNSAPDKSGLPSDRFSAERTGGSVSTLTIQRTQQEDSAVYLCASSSTWFDEQFFGPGTRLTVL.

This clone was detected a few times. In DNA form, the CDR3 reads TGTGCCAGCAGCCAAGCGACAGGGCACGCTGGCTACACCTTC. It specifies CASSQATGHAGYTF. The V gene is TRBV3-1 (or the pseudogene TRBV3-2), the J gene TRBJ1-2; 7 bases line up with TRBD1. Germline loops: CDR1 LGHDT, CDR2 YNNKEL (reference sequence). This CDR3 has 14 residues. V was clipped by 1 base and J by 7 bases; unmatched bases: 6.

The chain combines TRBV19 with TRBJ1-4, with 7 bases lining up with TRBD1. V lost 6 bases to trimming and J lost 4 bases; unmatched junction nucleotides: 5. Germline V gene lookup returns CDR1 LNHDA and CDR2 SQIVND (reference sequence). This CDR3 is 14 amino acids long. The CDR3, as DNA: TGTGCCAGTAGAAAAGGGGGCGATAATGAAAAACTGTTTTTT. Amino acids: CASRKGGDNEKLFF.